The T cell receptor (beta chain) described here comes from a study of beta chain features in type 1 diabetes. The germline CDR1 and CDR2 sequences are SGHDN and FVKESK. V lost 6 bases and J 0 bases, leaving 8 bases between the germline ends. This CDR3 has 13 residues. Expressed TCRB transcripts were sequenced because the isolated RNA had all been reverse transcribed beforehand. Generated by immunoSEQ multiplex PCR, the TCRdb table keeps only in-frame clones and is missing some. The sample has around 500,000 clones, roughly 10% seen once. V is TRBV14 and J is TRBJ1-1; D is ambiguous. The specimen sequenced was naive CD4+ T cells from blood. This TCR derives from a woman aged 18-35 years in good health. Here the CDR3 reads CASSQYMNTEAFF. CDR3 in DNA: TGTGCCAGCAGTCAGTACATGAACACTGAAGCTTTCTTT.